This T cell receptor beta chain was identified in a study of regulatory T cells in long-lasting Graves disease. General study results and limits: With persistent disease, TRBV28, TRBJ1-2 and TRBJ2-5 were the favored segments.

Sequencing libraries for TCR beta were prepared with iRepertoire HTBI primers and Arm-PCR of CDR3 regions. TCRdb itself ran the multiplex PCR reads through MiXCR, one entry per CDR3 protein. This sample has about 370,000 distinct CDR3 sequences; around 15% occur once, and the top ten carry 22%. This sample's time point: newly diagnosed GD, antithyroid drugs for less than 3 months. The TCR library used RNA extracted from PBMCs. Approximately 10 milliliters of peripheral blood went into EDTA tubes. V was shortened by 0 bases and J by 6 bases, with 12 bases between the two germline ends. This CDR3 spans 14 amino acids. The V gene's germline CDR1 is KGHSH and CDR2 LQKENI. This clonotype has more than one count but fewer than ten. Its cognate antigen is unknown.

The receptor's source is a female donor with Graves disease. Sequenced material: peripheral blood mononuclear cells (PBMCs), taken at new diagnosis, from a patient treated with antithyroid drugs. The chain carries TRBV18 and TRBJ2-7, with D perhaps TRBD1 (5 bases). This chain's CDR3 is CASSPPLGAAEQYF. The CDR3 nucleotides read TGTGCCAGCTCACCACCATTAGGGGCGGCCGAGCAGTACTTC.